This T cell receptor (beta chain) was sequenced for a study of shared clonotypes between healthy human individuals. Study information: Sampling drew on donors who were two women and a few men aged 18 to 49. The study used three CD4 naive, three CD4 memory, two CD8 naive and one CD8 memory plate per donor.

Once extracted for a subset, genomic DNA was divided evenly among several immunoSEQ plates. This table comes from immunoSEQ multiplex PCR, and its TCRdb copy is limited to in-frame clones, with some not included. Among approximately 2.5 million clones listed, more than 85% were seen once. Study-level findings and limits: Estimated clonotype richness was generally higher in naive than memory subsets.

The V and J ends lost 8 bases and 2 bases, in that order; junction bases with no gene match: 6. CDR3 length equals 13 residues. Per germline, CDR1 MDHEN and CDR2 SYDVKM. Turning to this clone: What it binds is not known.

Material: naive CD4+ T cells from PBMCs. Described subset: CD45RA+ positively selected. The rearrangement links TRBV28 to TRBJ2-7, with 7 bases identical to TRBD1. The sequence was collected from a man aged 18 to 29 in good health. Some clones in this sample may be carry-over from other donors' samples. CDR3 region: CASVTGPPYEQYF. The CDR3 DNA follows: TGTGCCAGCGTGACAGGGCCTCCCTACGAGCAGTACTTC.